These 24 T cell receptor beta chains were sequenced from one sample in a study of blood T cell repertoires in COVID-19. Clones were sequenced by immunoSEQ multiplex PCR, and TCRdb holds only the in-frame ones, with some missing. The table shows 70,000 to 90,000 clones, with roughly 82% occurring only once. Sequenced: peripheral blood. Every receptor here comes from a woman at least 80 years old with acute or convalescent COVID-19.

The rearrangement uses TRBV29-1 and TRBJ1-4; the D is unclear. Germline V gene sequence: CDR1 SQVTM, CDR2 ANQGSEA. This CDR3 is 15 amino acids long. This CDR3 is CSIKDPLQNNEKLFF. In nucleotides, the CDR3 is TGCAGTATAAAGGATCCGTTACAGAATAATGAAAAACTGTTTTTT.

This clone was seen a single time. CDR3 sequence (DNA): TGTGCCAGCAATGGGGCATTTGAAGCTTTCTTT. This translates into CASNGAFEAFF. The chain carries TRBV28 and TRBJ1-1, with D possibly TRBD1 on 5 matching bases. The length of the CDR3 is 11 residues. Germline lookup yields CDR1 MDHEN and CDR2 SYDVKM. V was shortened by 7 bases and J by 7 bases, with 10 bases between the two germline ends.

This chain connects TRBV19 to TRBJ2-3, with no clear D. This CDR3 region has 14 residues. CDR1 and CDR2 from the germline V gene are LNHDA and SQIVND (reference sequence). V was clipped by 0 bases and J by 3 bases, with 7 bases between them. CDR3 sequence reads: CASSIDRVTDTQYF. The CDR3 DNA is TGTGCCAGTAGTATAGACCGGGTGACAGATACGCAGTATTTT.

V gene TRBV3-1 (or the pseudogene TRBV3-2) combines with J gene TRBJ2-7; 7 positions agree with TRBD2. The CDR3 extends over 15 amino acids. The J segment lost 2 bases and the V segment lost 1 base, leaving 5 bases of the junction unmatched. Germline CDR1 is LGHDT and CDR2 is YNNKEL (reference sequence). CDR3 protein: CASSQAQGGPYEQYF. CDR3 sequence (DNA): TGTGCCAGCAGCCAAGCCCAGGGAGGGCCCTACGAGCAGTACTTC.

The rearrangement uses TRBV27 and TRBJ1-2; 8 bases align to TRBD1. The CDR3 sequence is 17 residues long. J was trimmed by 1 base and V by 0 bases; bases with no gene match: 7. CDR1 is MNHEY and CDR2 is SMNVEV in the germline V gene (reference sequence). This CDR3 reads CASSLSPWTGLNYGYTF. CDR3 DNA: TGTGCCAGCAGTTTATCTCCCTGGACAGGGCTTAACTATGGCTACACCTTC.

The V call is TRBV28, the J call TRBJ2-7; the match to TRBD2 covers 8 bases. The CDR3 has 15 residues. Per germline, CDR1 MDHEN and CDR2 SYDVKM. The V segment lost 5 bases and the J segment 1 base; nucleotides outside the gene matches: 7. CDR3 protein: CASSQSGSGSYEQYF. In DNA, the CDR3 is TGTGCCAGCAGTCAAAGCGGGAGCGGATCCTACGAGCAGTACTTC.

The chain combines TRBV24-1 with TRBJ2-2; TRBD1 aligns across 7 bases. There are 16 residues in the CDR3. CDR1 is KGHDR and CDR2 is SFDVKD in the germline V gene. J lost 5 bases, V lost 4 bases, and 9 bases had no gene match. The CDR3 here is CATSDPADRDTGELFF. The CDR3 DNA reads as TGTGCCACCAGTGACCCCGCCGACAGGGATACCGGGGAGCTGTTTTTT.

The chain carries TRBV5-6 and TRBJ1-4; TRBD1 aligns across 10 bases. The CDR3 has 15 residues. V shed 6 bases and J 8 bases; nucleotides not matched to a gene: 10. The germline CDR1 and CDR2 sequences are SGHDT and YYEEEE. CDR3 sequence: CASTRVGTGDEKLFF. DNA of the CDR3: TGTGCCAGCACACGAGTGGGGACAGGGGACGAAAAACTGTTTTTT.

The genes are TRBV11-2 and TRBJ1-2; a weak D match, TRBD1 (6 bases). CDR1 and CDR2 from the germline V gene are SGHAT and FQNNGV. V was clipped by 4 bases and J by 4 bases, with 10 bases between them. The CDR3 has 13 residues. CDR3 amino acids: CASSSTGTYGYTF. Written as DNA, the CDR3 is TGTGCCAGCAGCTCCACAGGGACCTATGGCTACACCTTC.

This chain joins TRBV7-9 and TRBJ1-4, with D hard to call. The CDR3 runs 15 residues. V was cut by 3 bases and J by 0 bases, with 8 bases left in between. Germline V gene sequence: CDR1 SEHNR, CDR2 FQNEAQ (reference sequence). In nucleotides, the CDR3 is TGTGCCAGCAGCTTCCCCAGTACAACTAATGAAAAACTGTTTTTT. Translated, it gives CASSFPSTTNEKLFF. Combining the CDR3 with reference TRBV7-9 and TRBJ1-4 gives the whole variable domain DTGVSQNPRHKITKRGQNVTFRCDPISEHNRLYWYRQTLGQGPEFLTYFQNEAQLEKSRLLSDRFSAERPKGSFSTLEIQRTEQGDSAMYLCASSFPSTTNEKLFFGSGTQLSVL.

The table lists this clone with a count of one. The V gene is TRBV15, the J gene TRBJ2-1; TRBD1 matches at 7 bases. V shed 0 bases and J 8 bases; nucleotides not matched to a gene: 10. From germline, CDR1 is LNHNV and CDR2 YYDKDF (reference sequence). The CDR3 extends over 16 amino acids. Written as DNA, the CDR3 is TGTGCCACCAGCAGAGATCGTAGGACAGGTAACTATGAGCAGTTCTTC. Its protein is CATSRDRRTGNYEQFF.

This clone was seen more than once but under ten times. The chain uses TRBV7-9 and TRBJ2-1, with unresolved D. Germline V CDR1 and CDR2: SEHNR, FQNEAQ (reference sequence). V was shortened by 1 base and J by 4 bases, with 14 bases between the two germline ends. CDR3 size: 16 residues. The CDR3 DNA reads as TGTGCCAGCAGCTTAGGTGCTAGTAACTTTTACAATGAGCAGTTCTTC. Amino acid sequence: CASSLGASNFYNEQFF.

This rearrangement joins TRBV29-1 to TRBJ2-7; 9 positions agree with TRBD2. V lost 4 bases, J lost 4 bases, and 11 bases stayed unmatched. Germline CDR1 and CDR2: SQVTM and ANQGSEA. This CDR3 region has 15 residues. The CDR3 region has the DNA TGCAGCGTTGGGGAAGCGGGAGGCATTCGATACGAGCAGTACTTC. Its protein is CSVGEAGGIRYEQYF.

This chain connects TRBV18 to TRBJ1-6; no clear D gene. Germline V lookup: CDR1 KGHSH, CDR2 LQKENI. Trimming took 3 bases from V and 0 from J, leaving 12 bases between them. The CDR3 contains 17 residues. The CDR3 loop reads CASSPVEGSSYNSPLHF. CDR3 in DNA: TGTGCCAGCTCACCCGTGGAGGGATCCTCCTATAATTCACCCCTCCACTTT.

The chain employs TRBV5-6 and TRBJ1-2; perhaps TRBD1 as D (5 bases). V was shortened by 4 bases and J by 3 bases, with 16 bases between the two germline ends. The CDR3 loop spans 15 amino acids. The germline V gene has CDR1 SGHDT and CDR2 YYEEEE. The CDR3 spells CASSTPVAGHYGYTF. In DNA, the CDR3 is TGTGCCAGCAGCACCCCCGTGGCGGGGCACTATGGCTACACCTTC.

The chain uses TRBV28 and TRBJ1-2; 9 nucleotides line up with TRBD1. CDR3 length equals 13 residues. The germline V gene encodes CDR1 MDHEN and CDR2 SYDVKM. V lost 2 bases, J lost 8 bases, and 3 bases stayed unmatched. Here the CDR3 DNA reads TGTGCCAGCAGTTTAAGGACAGGGGTCGGCTACACCTTC. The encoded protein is CASSLRTGVGYTF.

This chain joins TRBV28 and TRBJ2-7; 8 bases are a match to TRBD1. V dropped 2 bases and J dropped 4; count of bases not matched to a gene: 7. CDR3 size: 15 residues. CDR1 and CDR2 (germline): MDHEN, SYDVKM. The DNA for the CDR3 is TGTGCCAGCAGTTTAATAGGGACAGGAGGGTACGAGCAGTACTTC. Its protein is CASSLIGTGGYEQYF.

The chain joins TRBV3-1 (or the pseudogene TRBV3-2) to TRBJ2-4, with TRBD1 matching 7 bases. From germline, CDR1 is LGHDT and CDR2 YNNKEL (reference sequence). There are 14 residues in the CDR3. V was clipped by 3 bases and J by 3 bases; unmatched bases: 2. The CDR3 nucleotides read TGTGCCAGCAGCCAGGGACAGCTCAAAAACATTCAGTACTTC. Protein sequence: CASSQGQLKNIQYF.

The CDR3 sequence: CASSFLEDGYTF. In nucleotides, the CDR3 is TGTGCCAGCAGTTTTTTGGAGGATGGCTACACCTTC. The genes are TRBV6-6 and TRBJ1-2; D unclear. The CDR3 consists of 12 residues. The V end was cut by 4 bases, the J end by 6 bases, with 9 bases between. Germline values: CDR1 MNHNY, CDR2 SVGAGI (reference sequence).

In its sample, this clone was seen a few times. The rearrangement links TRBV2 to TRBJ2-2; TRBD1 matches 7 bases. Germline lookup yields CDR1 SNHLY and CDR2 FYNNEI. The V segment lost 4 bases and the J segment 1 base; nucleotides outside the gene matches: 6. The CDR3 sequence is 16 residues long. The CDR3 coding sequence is TGTGCCAGCAGTGTCCAGGGGGTCAAGAACACCGGGGAGCTGTTTTTT. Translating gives CASSVQGVKNTGELFF.

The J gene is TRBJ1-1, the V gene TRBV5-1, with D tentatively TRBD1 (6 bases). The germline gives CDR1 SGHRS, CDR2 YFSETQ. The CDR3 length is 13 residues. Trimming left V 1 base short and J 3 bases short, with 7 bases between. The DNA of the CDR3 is TGCGCCAGCAGCTTGTCAGGGGACACTGAAGCTTTCTTT. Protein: CASSLSGDTEAFF.

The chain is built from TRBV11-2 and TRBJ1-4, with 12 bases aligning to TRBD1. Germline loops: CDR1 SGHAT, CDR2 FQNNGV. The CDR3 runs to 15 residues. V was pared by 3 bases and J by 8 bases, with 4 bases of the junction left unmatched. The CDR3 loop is CASSFTGTGGEKLFF. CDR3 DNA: TGTGCCAGCAGCTTTACCGGGACAGGGGGCGAAAAACTGTTTTTT. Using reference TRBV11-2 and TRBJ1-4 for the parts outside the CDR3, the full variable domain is EAGVAQSPRYKIIEKRQSVAFWCNPISGHATLYWYQQILGQGPKLLIQFQNNGVVDDSQLPKDRFSAERLKGVDSTLKIQPAKLEDSAVYLCASSFTGTGGEKLFFGSGTQLSVL.

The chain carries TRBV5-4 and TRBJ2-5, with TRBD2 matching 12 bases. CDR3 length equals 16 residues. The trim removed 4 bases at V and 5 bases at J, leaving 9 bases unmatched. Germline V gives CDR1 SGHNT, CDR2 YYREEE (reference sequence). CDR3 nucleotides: TGTGCCAGCAGCCCCCCGACTAGCGGGAGAGCGGAGACCCAGTACTTC. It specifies CASSPPTSGRAETQYF.

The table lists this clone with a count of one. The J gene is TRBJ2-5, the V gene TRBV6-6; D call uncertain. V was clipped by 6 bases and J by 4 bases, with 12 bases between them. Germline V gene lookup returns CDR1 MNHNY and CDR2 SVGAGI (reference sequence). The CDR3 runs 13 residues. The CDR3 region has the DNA TGTGCCAGCAGGGCCCTCCCCAGAGAGACCCAGTACTTC. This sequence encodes CASRALPRETQYF.